Below are 6 T cell receptor beta chains sequenced from a single sample in a study of blood T cells in healthy people across ages. A second PCR, run for roughly 7 to 12 cycles, used a sample-barcoded 5' primer plus a J-beta primer mix. MiXCR, run by TCRdb on the 5' RACE reads, gives a single entry per CDR3 protein. The data show 1.5 million to 2 million distinct CDR3 sequences, with just under 50% seen just once and less than 2.5% held by the top ten. The specimen was blood. These receptors all come from a woman aged 40 to 55 in good health.

The chain is built from TRBV4-2 and TRBJ2-3; tentatively, D is TRBD2 (6 bases). Germline lookup yields CDR1 LGHNA and CDR2 YNFKEQ. This CDR3 spans 14 amino acids. Trimming pared 4 bases from V and 6 bases from J, leaving 14 bases between. CDR3 protein: CASSLGGEMDTQYF. The CDR3 DNA follows: TGTGCCAGCAGCCTGGGGGGAGAGATGGATACGCAGTATTTT.

The rearrangement uses TRBV7-9 and TRBJ2-5; no reliable D call. This CDR3 is 17 amino acids long. Germline CDR1 SEHNR, CDR2 FQNEAQ (reference sequence). The V gene lost 0 bases and the J gene lost 0 bases, with 14 bases spanning the gap. In DNA form, the CDR3 reads TGTGCCAGCAGCTTAGCGCTGGCAGGTCGGTACCAAGAGACCCAGTACTTC. This translates into CASSLALAGRYQETQYF.

The J gene is TRBJ2-4, the V gene TRBV4-2; TRBD1 is a possible D gene (6 bases). The J call may be mistaken, given a closer DNA end match to TRBJ2-7. This CDR3 has 14 residues. Germline-derived CDR1 and CDR2 are LGHNA and YNFKEQ. CDR3 sequence (DNA): TGTGCCAGCAGCCAAGAAGAGGGGGTCTACGAGCAGTACTTC. It encodes CASSQEEGVYEQYF.

In this sample, this clonotype turned up a few times. The junction does not match germline at one end; this may be a read error. V and J are TRBV7-7 and TRBJ2-1; 7 nucleotides line up with TRBD2. Germline lookup yields CDR1 SSHAT and CDR2 FNYEAQ (reference sequence). This CDR3 contains 16 residues. In DNA form, the CDR3 reads TGTGCTAGCAGCTTAGGGAGCGGGAACTCCTACAATGAGCAGTTCTTC. This encodes CASSLGSGNSYNEQFF.

The CDR3: CASNSVRFSESTDTQYF. The CDR3 DNA follows: TGTGCCAGCAACTCGGTCAGGTTTAGCGAAAGCACAGATACGCAGTATTTT. The J gene is TRBJ2-3, the V gene TRBV6-1; possibly TRBD2 for D (5 bases). This CDR3 contains 17 residues. The germline V gene encodes CDR1 MNHNS and CDR2 SASEGT. Trimming left V 7 bases short and J 0 bases short, with 20 bases between.

The genes are TRBV13 and TRBJ2-3; 13 positions agree with TRBD2. Germline V gives CDR1 PRHDT, CDR2 FYEKMQ (reference sequence). V shed 5 bases, J shed 4 bases, and the junction held 18 bases outside the gene matches. This CDR3 has 20 residues. The CDR3 region has the DNA TGTGCCAGCAGCGGTACTAGCGGGGGGGCCCTGAGGCCCCTCCCAGATACGCAGTATTTT. Translating it yields CASSGTSGGALRPLPDTQYF. The full variable domain, completed using reference TRBV13 and TRBJ2-3, is AAGVIQSPRHLIKEKRETATLKCYPIPRHDTVYWYQQGPGQDPQFLISFYEKMQSDKGSIPDRFSAQQFSDYHSELNMSSLELGDSALYFCASSGTSGGALRPLPDTQYFGPGTRLTVL.